The clone carrying this TCR beta chain was recorded many times. Its matching antigen is unknown. The data derive from a study of blood T cells in healthy people across ages. Points from the study as a whole: Donors of long life had a larger count of naive CD4+ cells and greater diversity than aged donors.

Sample-barcoded 5' priming and a J-beta primer mix drove a second PCR of 7 to 11 cycles. TCRdb fed the 5' RACE reads into MiXCR, producing one record per CDR3 protein. The sample holds 1.5 million or so distinct CDR3 sequences, around 40% seen once. This CDR3 region has 15 residues. The junction had 7 bases not matched to a gene; V was cut back by 2 bases and J by 5 bases. The germline CDR1 and CDR2 sequences are MGHRA and YSYEKL. The sample was blood. The origin of this receptor is a woman aged 18-30 years in good health. The chain is built from TRBV4-1 and TRBJ1-1; 8 nucleotides agree with TRBD1. The CDR3 is CASSQTDREKTEAFF. CDR3 DNA: TGCGCCAGCAGCCAAACGGACAGGGAAAAAACTGAAGCTTTCTTT.